The 21 T cell receptor beta chains given below trace back to one sample, sequenced in a study of blood T cells in healthy people across ages. The authors ran a second PCR of 7 to 11 cycles using a sample-barcoded 5' primer and a J-beta primer mix. TCRdb re-analysed the 5' RACE reads in MiXCR, keeping a single row per CDR3 protein. The sample includes approximately 360,000 distinct CDR3 sequences, roughly half seen only once; the top ten take 51%. Sample: blood. The receptors originated from a man aged 55 to 69 in good health.

Concerning this clonotype itself: This clone may be a read error of a much larger clone one base away. The rearrangement joins TRBV5-5 to TRBJ2-7; TRBD1 matches 7 bases. The ends lost 4 bases at V and 6 bases at J; junction bases unmatched: 10. CDR1 and CDR2 from the germline V gene are SGHKS and YYEKEE (reference sequence). There are 14 residues in the CDR3. The CDR3, as DNA: TGTGCCAGCAGCGACCGGGACAGCGGCAGCGAGCAGTACTTC. It specifies CASSDRDSGSEQYF.

The gene calls are TRBV5-5 and TRBJ2-3, with D hard to call. The CDR3 is 14 amino acids. Germline loops: CDR1 SGHKS, CDR2 YYEKEE (reference sequence). V was cut by 2 bases and J by 6 bases, with 13 bases left in between. CDR3 loop: CASSLGQFTDTQYF. CDR3 sequence (DNA): TGTGCCAGCAGCTTAGGGCAGTTCACGGATACGCAGTATTTT.

This clonotype was detected ten times or more. The V gene is TRBV6-5, the J gene TRBJ2-1, with TRBD2 matching 15 bases. The CDR3 consists of 15 residues. Trimming took 2 bases from V and 9 from J; bases not matched to a gene: 2. Germline V lookup: CDR1 MNHEY, CDR2 SVGAGI. DNA of the CDR3: TGTGCCAGCAGTTACAGGGGACTAGCGGGGGGTGAGCAGTTCTTC. Its protein product is CASSYRGLAGGEQFF.

On this clonotype: A read error may be the cause here, since a much bigger clone is one base away. The chain is built from TRBV10-3 and TRBJ2-7; 16 nucleotides match TRBD2. The CDR3 runs to 18 residues. J lost 7 bases, V lost 7 bases, and 16 bases had no gene match. The V gene's germline CDR1 is ENHRY and CDR2 SYGVKD. For the CDR3, the DNA is TGTGCCATCAACTCGGGACTAGCGGGAGGGCATAGTAGGTATGAGCAGTACTTC. It is translated as CAINSGLAGGHSRYEQYF.

This clonotype was recorded a few times. This chain connects TRBV5-1 to TRBJ2-6; TRBD1 aligns across 11 bases. The CDR3 runs 19 residues. V shed 2 bases, J shed 0 bases, and the junction held 7 bases outside the gene matches. Per germline, CDR1 SGHRS and CDR2 YFSETQ. The CDR3 nucleotides are TGCGCCAGCAGCTTTTCCGGGACAGGGGGGCACTCTGGGGCCAACGTCCTGACTTTC. It translates to CASSFSGTGGHSGANVLTF.

The chain carries TRBV18 and TRBJ2-5; 12 nucleotides match TRBD1. The J call is uncertain, as TRBJ2-4 better fits the DNA end. Germline V gene data show CDR1 as KGHSH and CDR2 as LQKENI. The CDR3 extends over 16 amino acids. The CDR3: CASSPGTGGAKNIQYF. CDR3 DNA: TGTGCCAGCTCACCAGGGACAGGGGGCGCGAAAAACATTCAGTACTTC.

This clonotype has a handful of counts. The J gene is TRBJ2-7, the V gene TRBV7-2, with a weak D call TRBD1 (5 bases). Deletions cut 5 bases from V and 3 bases from J, with 11 bases between. Germline-derived CDR1 and CDR2 are SGHTA and FQGNSA. The CDR3 runs to 13 residues. The CDR3 DNA sequence: TGTGCCAGCAGCCCTCAAAGGGGCTACGAGCAGTACTTC. It encodes CASSPQRGYEQYF.

This clonotype was detected only once. The chain combines TRBV20-1 with TRBJ1-6, with D unresolved. The CDR3 is made up of 13 amino acids. The ends were cut back, 0 bases at V and 7 bases at J, with 7 bases in the middle. Germline values: CDR1 DFQATT, CDR2 SNEGSKA (reference sequence). CDR3 amino acids: CSARETANSPLHF. The CDR3 coding sequence is TGCAGTGCTAGAGAGACGGCGAATTCACCCCTCCACTTT.

This clonotype was counted between two and nine times. The chain is built from TRBV20-1 and TRBJ2-7, with D hard to call. V was shortened by 2 bases and J by 2 bases, with 7 bases between the two germline ends. Per germline, CDR1 DFQATT and CDR2 SNEGSKA (reference sequence). The CDR3 loop spans 12 amino acids. The CDR3 DNA reads TGCAGTGCTAGACCCTTGGCCTACGAGCAGTACTTC. Translating it yields CSARPLAYEQYF.

This chain uses TRBV24-1 with TRBJ2-5; D might be TRBD2 (5 bases). The germline V and J ends were trimmed by 3 bases and 5 bases, with 12 bases remaining between them. The CDR3 consists of 14 residues. Germline V gene data show CDR1 as KGHDR and CDR2 as SFDVKD. CDR3 in amino acids: CATSDPNGVETQYF. DNA of the CDR3: TGTGCCACCAGTGATCCTAACGGGGTGGAGACCCAGTACTTC.

Notes on this clonotype: A much larger clonotype is one base distant, so this may be a read error. This chain joins TRBV9 and TRBJ2-5; D not resolved. Looked up from germline, CDR1 is SGDLS and CDR2 is YYNGEE. The CDR3 extends over 13 amino acids. CDR3 in DNA: TGTGCCAACAGCGTAGGACCGCAAGAGACCCAGTACTTC. This codes for CANSVGPQETQYF.

This chain uses TRBV20-1 with TRBJ2-7; tentative D call: TRBD1 (6 bases). Trimming left V 5 bases short and J 2 bases short, with 10 bases between. CDR3 size: 12 residues. The germline V gene encodes CDR1 DFQATT and CDR2 SNEGSKA (reference sequence). The CDR3 loop reads CSAPRDTYEQYF. CDR3 nucleotides: TGCAGTGCTCCACGGGACACCTACGAGCAGTACTTC.

This chain joins TRBV20-1 and TRBJ2-6, with 8 bases aligning to TRBD1. The V gene's germline CDR1 is DFQATT and CDR2 SNEGSKA (reference sequence). The CDR3 contains 15 residues. V was clipped by 6 bases and J by 2 bases; unmatched bases: 6. As DNA, the CDR3 is TGCAGTGCCCGATCAGGGGGCGCTGGGGCCAACGTCCTGACTTTC. Protein: CSARSGGAGANVLTF.

The sample holds many counts of this clonotype. The chain combines TRBV20-1 with TRBJ2-7, with 8 bases aligning to TRBD2. The ends lost 6 bases at V and 0 bases at J; junction bases unmatched: 7. In germline, CDR1 is DFQATT, CDR2 SNEGSKA (reference sequence). The CDR3 is 14 amino acids. For the CDR3, the DNA is TGCAGTGCCACGGGGGGGGAGAGCTCCTACGAGCAGTACTTC. Amino acids: CSATGGESSYEQYF.

In nucleotides, the CDR3 is TGCGCCAGCAGCTTGGATGGGGATTATGGGATTAGGAACACTGAAGCTTTCTTT. Translating gives CASSLDGDYGIRNTEAFF. The chain links TRBV5-1 to TRBJ1-1; D gene uncertain. The V and J ends lost 0 bases and 1 base respectively, with 19 bases between them. CDR3 size: 18 residues. Germline V lookup: CDR1 SGHRS, CDR2 YFSETQ.

The chain employs TRBV6-2 or TRBV6-3 and TRBJ2-1, with TRBD1 as a possible D gene (6 bases). Germline V gives CDR1 MNHEY, CDR2 SVGEGT. Trimming shortened V by 1 base and J by 5 bases, and 15 bases separated the two germline ends. The CDR3 runs to 16 residues. CDR3 sequence: CASSYLAGTNHNEQFF. The CDR3, as DNA: TGTGCCAGCAGTTACTTGGCCGGGACAAACCACAATGAGCAGTTCTTC.

This clonotype was counted between two and nine times. The chain carries TRBV5-1 and TRBJ1-2; the match to TRBD1 covers 10 bases. J was trimmed by 2 bases and V by 3 bases; bases with no gene match: 10. The CDR3 runs to 17 residues. Germline CDR1 SGHRS, CDR2 YFSETQ. For the CDR3, the DNA is TGCGCCAGCAGCTCGAACCCGGGACAGGGGCAAAACTATGGCTACACCTTC. The encoded protein is CASSSNPGQGQNYGYTF. The complete variable domain, with remaining parts taken from reference TRBV5-1 and TRBJ1-2, reads KAGVTQTPRYLIKTRGQQVTLSCSPISGHRSVSWYQQTPGQGLQFLFEYFSETQRNKGNFPGRFSGRQFSNSRSEMNVSTLELGDSALYLCASSSNPGQGQNYGYTFGSGTRLTVV.

The genes are TRBV11-2 and TRBJ2-3; 11 bases align to TRBD2. The germline V gene has CDR1 SGHAT and CDR2 FQNNGV. V shed 4 bases and J 4 bases; nucleotides not matched to a gene: 4. CDR3 length: 15 amino acids. The DNA of the CDR3 is TGTGCCAGCAGCTCTAGCGGGAGGCGGGCAGATACGCAGTATTTT. Its translation is CASSSSGRRADTQYF. Variable domain in full (rest from reference TRBV11-2 and TRBJ2-3): EAGVAQSPRYKIIEKRQSVAFWCNPISGHATLYWYQQILGQGPKLLIQFQNNGVVDDSQLPKDRFSAERLKGVDSTLKIQPAKLEDSAVYLCASSSSGRRADTQYFGPGTRLTVL.

This chain uses TRBV10-3 with TRBJ2-6; D not resolved. The CDR3 has 15 amino acids. CDR1 ENHRY and CDR2 SYGVKD come from the germline V gene. Trimming left V 3 bases short and J 0 bases short, with 6 bases between. CDR3: CAISDGRSGANVLTF. The DNA for the CDR3 is TGTGCCATCAGTGACGGACGCTCTGGGGCCAACGTCCTGACTTTC.

This clonotype came up many times. The V and J genes are TRBV4-2 and TRBJ1-4; the D is unclear. This CDR3 spans 17 amino acids. Germline V gene data show CDR1 as LGHNA and CDR2 as YNFKEQ. With 0 bases removed from V and 0 bases from J, the gap between germline ends came to 11 bases. Written as DNA, the CDR3 is TGTGCCAGCAGCCAAGAGCTTCAGATTGCAACTAATGAAAAACTGTTTTTT. This codes for CASSQELQIATNEKLFF.

V is TRBV20-1 and J is TRBJ2-5, with 8 bases lining up with TRBD2. The J call may be faulty, since TRBJ2-7 better matches the DNA end. The CDR3 covers 15 residues. Germline V gene lookup returns CDR1 DFQATT and CDR2 SNEGSKA (reference sequence). The CDR3 nucleotides are TGCAGTGCTAGAGATCTGACTAGCGAGGTCCGCGAGCAGTACTTC. Residues: CSARDLTSEVREQYF.